The clone carrying this TCR beta chain was seen once. The antigen is not known. Clones were sequenced by immunoSEQ multiplex PCR, and TCRdb holds only the in-frame ones, with some missing. Here the sample spans about 160,000 clones, approximately 89% being singletons. The sample is drawn from a study of T cell responses to AZD1222 COVID-19 vaccine. Looking at the study overall: Second-dose groups at about 4 or about 12 weeks were pooled. Study-level points and caveats: Spike-specific TCR breadth and depth both grew after two AZD1222 doses.

V was pared by 5 bases and J by 8 bases, with 10 bases of the junction left unmatched. The germline V gene encodes CDR1 SGHTA and CDR2 FQGNSA. The CDR3 runs to 15 residues. The rearrangement joins TRBV7-2 to TRBJ1-2; 11 bases agree with TRBD1. The sample consisted of peripheral blood, taken on day 0 of AZD1222 vaccination. This TCR was recovered from an adult in good health. The CDR3 region has the DNA TGTGCCAGCAGCGGGAGGGGACAGGGGGTGGTCGGCTACACCTTC. Its protein product is CASSGRGQGVVGYTF. The full variable domain, its missing parts supplied by reference TRBV7-2 and TRBJ1-2, is GAGVSQSPSNKVTEKGKDVELRCDPISGHTALYWYRQSLGQGLEFLIYFQGNSAPDKSGLPSDRFSAERTGGSVSTLTIQRTQQEDSAVYLCASSGRGQGVVGYTFGSGTRLTVV.